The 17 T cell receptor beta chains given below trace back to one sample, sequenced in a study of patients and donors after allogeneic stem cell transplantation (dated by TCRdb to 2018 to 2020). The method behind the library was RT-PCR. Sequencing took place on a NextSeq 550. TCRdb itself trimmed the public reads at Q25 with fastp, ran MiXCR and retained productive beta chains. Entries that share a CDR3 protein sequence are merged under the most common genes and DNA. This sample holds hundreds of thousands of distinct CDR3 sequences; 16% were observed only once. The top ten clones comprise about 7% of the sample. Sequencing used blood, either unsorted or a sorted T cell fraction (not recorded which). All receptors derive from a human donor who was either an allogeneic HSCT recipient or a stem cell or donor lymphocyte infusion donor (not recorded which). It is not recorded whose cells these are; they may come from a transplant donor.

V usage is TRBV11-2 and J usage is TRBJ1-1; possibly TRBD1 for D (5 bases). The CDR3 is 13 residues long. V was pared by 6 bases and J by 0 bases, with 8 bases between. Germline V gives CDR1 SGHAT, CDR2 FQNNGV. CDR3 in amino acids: CASSAQVNTEAFF. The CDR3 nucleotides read TGTGCCAGCAGTGCACAGGTGAACACTGAAGCTTTCTTT. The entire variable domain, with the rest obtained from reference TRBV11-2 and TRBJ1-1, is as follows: EAGVAQSPRYKIIEKRQSVAFWCNPISGHATLYWYQQILGQGPKLLIQFQNNGVVDDSQLPKDRFSAERLKGVDSTLKIQPAKLEDSAVYLCASSAQVNTEAFFGQGTRLTVV.

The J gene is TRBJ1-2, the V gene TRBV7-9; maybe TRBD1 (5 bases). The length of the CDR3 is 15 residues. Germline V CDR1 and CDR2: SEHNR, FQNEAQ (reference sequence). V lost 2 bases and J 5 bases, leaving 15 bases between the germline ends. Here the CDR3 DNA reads TGTGCCAGCAGCTTAAAGGAGACAGAAGCATATGGCTACACCTTC. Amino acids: CASSLKETEAYGYTF. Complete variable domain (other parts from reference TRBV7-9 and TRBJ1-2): DTGVSQNPRHKITKRGQNVTFRCDPISEHNRLYWYRQTLGQGPEFLTYFQNEAQLEKSRLLSDRFSAERPKGSFSTLEIQRTEQGDSAMYLCASSLKETEAYGYTFGSGTRLTVV.

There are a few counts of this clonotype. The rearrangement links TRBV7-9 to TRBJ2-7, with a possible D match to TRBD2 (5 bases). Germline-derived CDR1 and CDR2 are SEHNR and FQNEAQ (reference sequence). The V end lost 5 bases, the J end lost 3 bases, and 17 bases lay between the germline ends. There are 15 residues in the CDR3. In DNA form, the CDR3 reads TGTGCCAGCAGCGAATCCGGGGATCGAGGCTACGAGCAGTACTTC. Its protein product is CASSESGDRGYEQYF.

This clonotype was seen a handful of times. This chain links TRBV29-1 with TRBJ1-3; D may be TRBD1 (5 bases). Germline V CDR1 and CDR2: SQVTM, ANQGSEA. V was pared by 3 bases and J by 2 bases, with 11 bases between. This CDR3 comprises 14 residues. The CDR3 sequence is CSVDRGRTGNTIYF. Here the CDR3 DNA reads TGCAGCGTTGATCGGGGGAGGACTGGAAACACCATATATTTT.

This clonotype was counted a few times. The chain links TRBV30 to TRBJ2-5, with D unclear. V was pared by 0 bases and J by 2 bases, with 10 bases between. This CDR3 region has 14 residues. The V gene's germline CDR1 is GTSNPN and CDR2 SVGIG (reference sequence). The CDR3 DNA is TGTGCCTGGAGTGTTCGCGCTTTACAAGAGACCCAGTACTTC. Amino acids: CAWSVRALQETQYF.

Here the CDR3 reads CASSPGSTKNIQYF. CDR3 coding DNA: TGTGCCAGCAGCCCAGGGTCGACCAAAAACATTCAGTACTTC. The V and J genes are TRBV7-9 and TRBJ2-4, with D possibly matching TRBD1 (5 bases). Trimming took 5 bases from V and 2 from J, leaving 10 bases between them. The CDR3 spans 14 residues. Looked up from germline, CDR1 is SEHNR and CDR2 is FQNEAQ (reference sequence).

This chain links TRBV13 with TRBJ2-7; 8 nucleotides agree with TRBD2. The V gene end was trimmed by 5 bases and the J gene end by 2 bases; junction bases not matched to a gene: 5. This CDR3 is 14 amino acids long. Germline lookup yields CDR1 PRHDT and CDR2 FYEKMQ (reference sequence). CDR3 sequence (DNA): TGTGCCAGCAGCCCCCGGCGGGAGGCCTACGAGCAGTACTTC. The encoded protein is CASSPRREAYEQYF. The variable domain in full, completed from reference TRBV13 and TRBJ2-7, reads AAGVIQSPRHLIKEKRETATLKCYPIPRHDTVYWYQQGPGQDPQFLISFYEKMQSDKGSIPDRFSAQQFSDYHSELNMSSLELGDSALYFCASSPRREAYEQYFGPGTRLTVT.

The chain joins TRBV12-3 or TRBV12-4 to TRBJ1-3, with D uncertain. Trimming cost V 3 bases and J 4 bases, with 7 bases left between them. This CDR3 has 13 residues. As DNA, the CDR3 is TGTGCCAGCAGTTTCCCCACAGGAAACACCATATATTTT. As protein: CASSFPTGNTIYF.

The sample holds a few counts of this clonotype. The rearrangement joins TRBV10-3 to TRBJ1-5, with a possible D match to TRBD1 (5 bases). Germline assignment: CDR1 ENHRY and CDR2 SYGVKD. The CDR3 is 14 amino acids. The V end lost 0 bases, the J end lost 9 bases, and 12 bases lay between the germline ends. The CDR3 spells CAISESSRVPPQHF. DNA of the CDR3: TGTGCCATCAGTGAGTCTAGCAGGGTTCCGCCCCAGCATTTT.

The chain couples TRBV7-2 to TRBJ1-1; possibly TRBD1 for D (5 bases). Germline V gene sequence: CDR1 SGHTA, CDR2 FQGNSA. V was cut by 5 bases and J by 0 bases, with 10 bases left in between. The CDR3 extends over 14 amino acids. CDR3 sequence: CASSGAGMNTEAFF. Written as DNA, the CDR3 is TGTGCCAGCAGCGGCGCAGGGATGAACACTGAAGCTTTCTTT.

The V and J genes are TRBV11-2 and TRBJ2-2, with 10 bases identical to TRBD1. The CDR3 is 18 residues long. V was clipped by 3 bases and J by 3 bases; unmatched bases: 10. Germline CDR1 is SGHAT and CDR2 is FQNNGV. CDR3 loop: CASSFPRGGQGYTGELFF. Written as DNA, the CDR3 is TGTGCCAGCAGCTTCCCCCGAGGGGGACAGGGGTACACCGGGGAGCTGTTTTTT.

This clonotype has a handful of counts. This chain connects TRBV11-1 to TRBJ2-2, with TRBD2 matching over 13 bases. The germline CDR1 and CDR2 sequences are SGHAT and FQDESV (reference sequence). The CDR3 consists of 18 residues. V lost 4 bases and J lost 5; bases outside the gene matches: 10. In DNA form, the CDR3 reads TGTGCCAGCAGCTCCCCACTAGCGGGGGGGCCTGTTACCGGGGAGCTGTTTTTT. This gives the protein CASSSPLAGGPVTGELFF. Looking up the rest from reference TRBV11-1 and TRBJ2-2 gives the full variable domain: EAEVAQSPRYKITEKSQAVAFWCDPISGHATLYWYRQILGQGPELLVQFQDESVVDDSQLPKDRFSAERLKGVDSTLKIQPAELGDSAMYLCASSSPLAGGPVTGELFFGEGSRLTVL.

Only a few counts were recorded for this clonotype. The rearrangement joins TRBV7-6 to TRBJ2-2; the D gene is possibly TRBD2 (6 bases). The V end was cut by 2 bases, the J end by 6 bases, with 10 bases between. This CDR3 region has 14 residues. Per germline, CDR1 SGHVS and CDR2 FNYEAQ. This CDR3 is CASSLFGSSGELFF. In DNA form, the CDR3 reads TGTGCCAGCAGCTTATTCGGGAGTTCCGGGGAGCTGTTTTTT.

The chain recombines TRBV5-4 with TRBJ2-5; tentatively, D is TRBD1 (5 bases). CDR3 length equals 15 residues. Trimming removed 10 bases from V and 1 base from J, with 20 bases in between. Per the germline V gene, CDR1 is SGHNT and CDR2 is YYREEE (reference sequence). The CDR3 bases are TGTGCCGGATCAAGACAGCCACCCCTCCAAGAGACCCAGTACTTC. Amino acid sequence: CAGSRQPPLQETQYF.

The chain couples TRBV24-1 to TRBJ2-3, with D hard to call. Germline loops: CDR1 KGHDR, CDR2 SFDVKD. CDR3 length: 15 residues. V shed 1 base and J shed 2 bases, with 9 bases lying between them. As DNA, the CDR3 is TGTGCCACCAGTGATTTCAATGAACTCACAGATACGCAGTATTTT. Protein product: CATSDFNELTDTQYF.

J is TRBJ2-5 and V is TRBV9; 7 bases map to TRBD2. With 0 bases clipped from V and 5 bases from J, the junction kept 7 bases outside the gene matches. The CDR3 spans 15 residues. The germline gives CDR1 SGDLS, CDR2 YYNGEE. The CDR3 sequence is CASSVVGREGETQYF. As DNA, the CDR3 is TGTGCCAGCAGCGTAGTGGGCAGGGAGGGGGAGACCCAGTACTTC.

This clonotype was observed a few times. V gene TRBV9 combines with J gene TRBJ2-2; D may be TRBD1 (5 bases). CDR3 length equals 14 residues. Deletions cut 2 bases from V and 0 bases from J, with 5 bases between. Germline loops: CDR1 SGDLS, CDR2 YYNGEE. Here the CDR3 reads CASSVRANTGELFF. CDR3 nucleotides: TGTGCCAGCAGCGTCAGGGCGAACACCGGGGAGCTGTTTTTT.